Below are 29 T cell receptor beta chains sequenced from a single sample in a study of blood T cell repertoires in COVID-19. Produced via immunoSEQ multiplex PCR; TCRdb's table is partial and in-frame only. The profile shows 70,000 to 85,000 clones, about 92% of them singletons. Sequenced sample: peripheral blood. The receptors here all came from a human donor in a cohort sampled during active COVID-19.

This sequence joins TRBV6-2 or TRBV6-3 and TRBJ2-2, with D perhaps matching TRBD1 (5 bases). The CDR3 contains 13 residues. Trimming stripped 5 bases from V and 5 bases from J, with 9 bases between. The germline V gene encodes CDR1 MNHEY and CDR2 SVGEGT. The chain's CDR3 is CASSVQGTGELFF. CDR3 sequence (DNA): TGTGCCAGCAGTGTTCAGGGTACCGGGGAGCTGTTTTTT.

The V and J genes are TRBV3-1 (or the pseudogene TRBV3-2) and TRBJ2-7, with 9 bases identical to TRBD2. The J segment lost 6 bases and the V segment lost 1 base, leaving 13 bases of the junction unmatched. Germline CDR1 and CDR2: LGHDT and YNNKEL (reference sequence). There are 17 residues in the CDR3. CDR3 DNA sequence: TGTGCCAGCAGCCAAGTTCGGGTGCGGGAGGGGTCAACCGAGCAGTACTTC. Amino acid sequence: CASSQVRVREGSTEQYF.

This chain connects TRBV27 to TRBJ2-7, with D possibly TRBD1 on 5 matching bases. Germline lookup yields CDR1 MNHEY and CDR2 SMNVEV (reference sequence). The CDR3 extends over 14 amino acids. Trimming took off 5 bases at V and 4 bases at J, with 15 bases between the two ends. The CDR3: CASSHVGAGYEQYF. DNA for the CDR3: TGTGCCAGCAGTCATGTAGGGGCTGGATACGAGCAGTACTTC.

J is TRBJ2-2 and V is TRBV5-8, with 12 bases fitting TRBD2. Germline CDR1 is SGHTS and CDR2 is YDEGEE. The V gene end was trimmed by 0 bases and the J gene end by 5 bases; junction bases not matched to a gene: 8. This CDR3 region has 18 residues. The CDR3 spells CASSLVGGLAGPTGELFF. CDR3 coding DNA: TGTGCCAGCAGCTTGGTAGGCGGACTAGCGGGACCTACCGGGGAGCTGTTTTTT.

The V and J genes are TRBV27 and TRBJ2-3; 7 bases agree with TRBD1. The CDR3 is made up of 15 amino acids. V trimming: 4 bases; J trimming: 3 bases; junction bases outside the gene matches: 7. Looked up from germline, CDR1 is MNHEY and CDR2 is SMNVEV (reference sequence). CDR3 sequence reads: CASSSPRGKTDTQYF. The CDR3, as DNA: TGTGCCAGCAGTTCCCCCAGGGGGAAGACAGATACGCAGTATTTT.

This clone was seen a handful of times. Different DNA sequences within this sample yield the same CDR3. The chain is built from TRBV6-5 and TRBJ1-6; D ambiguous. The V gene's germline CDR1 is MNHEY and CDR2 SVGAGI. The ends were cut back, 6 bases at V and 7 bases at J, with 10 bases in the middle. The CDR3 runs to 13 residues. The CDR3 is CASRRTENSPLHF. As DNA, the CDR3 is TGTGCCAGCAGACGGACTGAAAATTCACCCCTCCACTTT.

This chain joins TRBV7-2 and TRBJ2-1; D uncertain. V lost 3 bases, J lost 5 bases, and 5 bases lay in between. This CDR3 region has 12 residues. Germline CDR1 SGHTA, CDR2 FQGNSA. The CDR3 sequence: CASSFINNEQFF. The CDR3 DNA reads TGTGCCAGCAGCTTTATAAACAATGAGCAGTTCTTC. The variable domain in full, with the rest retrieved from reference TRBV7-2 and TRBJ2-1, is GAGVSQSPSNKVTEKGKDVELRCDPISGHTALYWYRQSLGQGLEFLIYFQGNSAPDKSGLPSDRFSAERTGGSVSTLTIQRTQQEDSAVYLCASSFINNEQFFGPGTRLTVL.

This chain links TRBV9 with TRBJ1-1; the match to TRBD1 covers 7 bases. In germline, CDR1 is SGDLS, CDR2 YYNGEE. The trim removed 4 bases at V and 1 base at J, leaving 4 bases unmatched. The CDR3 covers 14 residues. The CDR3 sequence is CASSTGQPNTEAFF. For the CDR3, the DNA is TGTGCCAGCAGCACGGGACAGCCGAACACTGAAGCTTTCTTT.

The V and J genes are TRBV27 and TRBJ2-4; 10 bases agree with TRBD1. J was trimmed by 3 bases and V by 9 bases; bases with no gene match: 5. The length of the CDR3 is 14 residues. The V gene's germline CDR1 is MNHEY and CDR2 SMNVEV (reference sequence). The CDR3 here is CASGQGDDKNIQYF. CDR3 nucleotide sequence: TGTGCCAGTGGACAGGGGGACGACAAAAACATTCAGTACTTC.

The chain combines TRBV27 with TRBJ2-1, with TRBD2 identical over 14 bases. Germline values: CDR1 MNHEY, CDR2 SMNVEV (reference sequence). This CDR3 has 20 residues. V was pared by 3 bases and J by 0 bases, with 10 bases of the junction left unmatched. The CDR3 spells CASSFGRGTSGRLSYNEQFF. CDR3 nucleotide sequence: TGTGCCAGCAGTTTCGGCAGAGGGACTAGCGGGAGACTCTCCTACAATGAGCAGTTCTTC.

This chain connects TRBV27 to TRBJ2-3; 7 nucleotides line up with TRBD2. Trimming took 3 bases from V and 4 from J; bases not matched to a gene: 10. The length of the CDR3 is 16 residues. Germline V lookup: CDR1 MNHEY, CDR2 SMNVEV (reference sequence). As DNA, the CDR3 is TGTGCCAGCAGTTTTTTGGGGGAGGGCCTCCCAGATACGCAGTATTTT. Its protein product is CASSFLGEGLPDTQYF.

The chain combines TRBV6-5 with TRBJ1-2, with TRBD1 identical over 8 bases. The length of the CDR3 is 12 residues. Germline V lookup: CDR1 MNHEY, CDR2 SVGAGI. After removal of 4 bases from V and 7 bases from J, the junction contained 2 bases not matched to a gene. For the CDR3, the DNA is TGTGCCAGCAGTTCGGACAGGGCTGGCTACACCTTC. Protein sequence: CASSSDRAGYTF.

V usage is TRBV5-1 and J usage is TRBJ2-7; a weak D match, TRBD2 (6 bases). CDR3 length: 15 residues. Germline CDR1 is SGHRS and CDR2 is YFSETQ. V lost 4 bases and J 4 bases, leaving 18 bases between the germline ends. The CDR3 protein is CASSGIGGGKYEQYF. The CDR3 DNA reads TGCGCCAGCAGCGGTATTGGTGGAGGGAAGTACGAGCAGTACTTC.

The V call is TRBV28, the J call TRBJ1-1; a weak D match, TRBD1 (5 bases). Trimming stripped 5 bases from V and 5 bases from J, with 15 bases between. This CDR3 has 14 amino acids. Germline assignment: CDR1 MDHEN and CDR2 SYDVKM. The CDR3 region has the DNA TGTGCCAGCAGTGTAGGACGGGGGGGGACTGAAGCTTTCTTT. This gives the protein CASSVGRGGTEAFF.

The V gene is TRBV19, the J gene TRBJ1-1; 7 bases are shared with TRBD1. After removal of 1 base from V and 2 bases from J, the junction contained 1 base not matched to a gene. The germline V gene encodes CDR1 LNHDA and CDR2 SQIVND (reference sequence). The CDR3 is 14 amino acids. CDR3 region: CASSIGTGNTEAFF. As DNA, the CDR3 is TGTGCCAGTAGTATAGGGACAGGTAACACTGAAGCTTTCTTT. Together with reference TRBV19 and TRBJ1-1, the CDR3 gives the full variable domain: DGGITQSPKYLFRKEGQNVTLSCEQNLNHDAMYWYRQDPGQGLRLIYYSQIVNDFQKGDIAEGYSVSREKKESFPLTVTSAQKNPTAFYLCASSIGTGNTEAFFGQGTRLTVV.

This clone has only one observation. CDR3 residues: CASSLGWGTRLGNEQFF. The DNA of the CDR3 is TGTGCCAGCAGTTTAGGGTGGGGGACTAGACTGGGCAATGAGCAGTTCTTC. The rearrangement links TRBV28 to TRBJ2-1, with TRBD2 identical over 8 bases. The CDR3 runs to 17 residues. Per the germline V gene, CDR1 is MDHEN and CDR2 is SYDVKM. V dropped 2 bases and J dropped 6; count of bases not matched to a gene: 12.

The rearrangement links TRBV7-3 to TRBJ2-7, with TRBD2 matching over 11 bases. CDR3 length: 16 residues. V was clipped by 1 base and J by 2 bases; unmatched bases: 4. Germline values: CDR1 SGHTA, CDR2 FQGTGA. The CDR3 DNA reads as TGTGCCAGCAGCTTAATTGTACTAGCGGGAGCCTACGAGCAGTACTTC. Translated: CASSLIVLAGAYEQYF.

This chain connects TRBV6-5 to TRBJ1-1; D remains unclear. Deletions cut 2 bases from V and 5 bases from J, with 12 bases between. CDR1 and CDR2 (germline): MNHEY, SVGAGI. The CDR3 runs to 14 residues. CDR3 coding DNA: TGTGCCAGCAGTTACGGTGACCAGAGGACTGAAGCTTTCTTT. Its protein is CASSYGDQRTEAFF.

The rearrangement joins TRBV5-4 to TRBJ2-7, with TRBD2 matching over 13 bases. V gave up 0 bases and J gave up 6 bases; unmatched junction bases: 3. CDR3 length: 15 amino acids. Germline loops: CDR1 SGHNT, CDR2 YYREEE (reference sequence). CDR3 DNA sequence: TGTGCCAGCAGCTTGGGAGGGACTAGCGGGACCGAGCAGTACTTC. This encodes CASSLGGTSGTEQYF.

This CDR3 is CASSFTSGDPYEQYF. The CDR3 DNA sequence: TGTGCCAGCAGTTTCACTAGCGGAGACCCCTACGAGCAGTACTTC. The chain joins TRBV28 to TRBJ2-7; 8 bases align to TRBD2. The CDR3 runs 15 residues. The germline CDR1 and CDR2 sequences are MDHEN and SYDVKM. Losses at the gene ends were 3 bases for V and 2 bases for J; bases not matched to a gene: 6.

This chain joins TRBV27 and TRBJ2-5; D may be TRBD1 (6 bases). V was shortened by 5 bases and J by 4 bases, with 11 bases between the two germline ends. CDR3 length equals 13 residues. Germline lookup yields CDR1 MNHEY and CDR2 SMNVEV (reference sequence). Here the CDR3 reads CASSTGMGETQYF. CDR3 in DNA: TGTGCCAGCAGTACAGGGATGGGAGAGACCCAGTACTTC.

This clone was recorded once. The rearrangement links TRBV19 to TRBJ2-2; D is unresolved. The CDR3 is 14 amino acids. The V gene's germline CDR1 is LNHDA and CDR2 SQIVND (reference sequence). The ends were cut back, 1 base at V and 3 bases at J, with 6 bases in the middle. DNA of the CDR3: TGTGCCAGTAGTATAGCGGGTTACACCGGGGAGCTGTTTTTT. Translating gives CASSIAGYTGELFF.

This clone has just one count. The CDR3 is CASSFEATYEQYF. CDR3 DNA sequence: TGTGCCAGCAGCTTCGAGGCAACCTACGAGCAGTACTTC. The V and J genes are TRBV7-9 and TRBJ2-7; D gene uncertain. V was pared by 3 bases and J by 2 bases, with 8 bases between. The CDR3 consists of 13 residues. The germline V gene has CDR1 SEHNR and CDR2 FQNEAQ (reference sequence).

This clone came up once. The rearrangement links TRBV19 to TRBJ2-5; TRBD1 agrees at 7 bases. Unmatched junction bases numbered 6, after V lost 7 bases and J lost 1 base. This CDR3 has 14 residues. The germline CDR1 and CDR2 sequences are LNHDA and SQIVND (reference sequence). DNA for the CDR3: TGTGCCAGTAATCCTACAGGGGTCCAAGAGACCCAGTACTTC. This sequence encodes CASNPTGVQETQYF.

This chain connects TRBV5-4 to TRBJ2-7, with a possible D match to TRBD1 (5 bases). V was pared by 0 bases and J by 2 bases, with 15 bases between. The germline V gene encodes CDR1 SGHNT and CDR2 YYREEE (reference sequence). The CDR3 has 16 residues. Here the CDR3 reads CASSLAGGRATYEQYF. CDR3 DNA sequence: TGTGCCAGCAGCTTGGCCGGCGGCAGGGCCACCTACGAGCAGTACTTC.

J is TRBJ2-2 and V is TRBV30; 7 bases line up with TRBD1. V shed 5 bases, J shed 5 bases, and the junction held 20 bases outside the gene matches. This CDR3 contains 18 residues. Germline CDR1 reads GTSNPN; CDR2 reads SVGIG (reference sequence). CDR3 sequence reads: CAWAADRWASVGTGELFF. The CDR3 bases are TGTGCCTGGGCCGCGGACAGGTGGGCCTCTGTCGGAACCGGGGAGCTGTTTTTT.

The chain carries TRBV11-2 and TRBJ2-1; 13 bases agree with TRBD2. This CDR3 comprises 16 residues. The V and J ends lost 5 bases and 5 bases, in that order; junction bases with no gene match: 6. Germline assignment: CDR1 SGHAT and CDR2 FQNNGV. CDR3 in amino acids: CASSRLGTSGNNEQFF. CDR3 in DNA: TGTGCCAGCAGCCGCCTCGGGACTAGCGGGAACAATGAGCAGTTCTTC.

The rearrangement joins TRBV28 to TRBJ1-2; 9 nucleotides align to TRBD1. CDR3 length: 16 residues. Germline assignment: CDR1 MDHEN and CDR2 SYDVKM. V was pared by 4 bases and J by 3 bases, with 9 bases of the junction left unmatched. The CDR3 sequence is CASSSPSRTGDYGYTF. The CDR3 coding sequence is TGTGCCAGCAGTTCACCGTCCCGGACAGGGGACTATGGCTACACCTTC.

This clone was seen once. The genes are TRBV19 and TRBJ2-7; weak D call: TRBD2 (6 bases). From germline, CDR1 is LNHDA and CDR2 SQIVND (reference sequence). Between the trimmed V and J ends, which lost 5 bases and 3 bases, there was a span of 20 bases. The CDR3 totals 16 residues. In DNA, the CDR3 is TGTGCCAGTAGTGAGGGCGGAGGGTCAGGCCGCTACGAGCAGTACTTC. It translates to CASSEGGGSGRYEQYF.